This T cell receptor beta chain was recorded in a study of blood T cell repertoires in COVID-19. Overall study: Donors in the United States, Italy and Spain gave samples during acute or convalescent COVID-19. PBMCs, B-cell-depleted T cells, or T cells provided the cDNA or gDNA that made up the material.

In the study's own analysis: Reference gene primer amplification yielded estimated nucleated cell counts. Libraries were prepared by immunoSEQ multiplex PCR; TCRdb keeps only in-frame clonotypes and omits some of them. Clone size and the V and J calls come from that table; the DNA yielded D and trimming. The data show more than 250,000 clones, almost 85% seen once. V was clipped by 3 bases and J by 3 bases; unmatched bases: 4. This CDR3 is 15 amino acids long. Germline V gene lookup returns CDR1 MDHEN and CDR2 SYDVKM. The receptor comes from a man aged 50 to 59 with active or convalescent COVID-19. The sequencing sample was made of peripheral blood. The chain is built from TRBV28 and TRBJ2-1; 8 bases map to TRBD2. The CDR3 protein is CASSFRGTSYNEQFF. In DNA form, the CDR3 reads TGTGCCAGCAGTTTCCGGGGGACTAGCTACAATGAGCAGTTCTTC.